This T cell receptor (beta chain) emerged from a study of spatial heterogeneity in lung cancer. This clonotype was seen ten or more times. Little can be read into the size of this beta chain, an off-target read in a library designed for alpha chains. Time point meaning: sample taken at primary tumor resection. In each case, whole RNA from tumor, nontumor lung or frozen PBMC was sequenced unsorted. TCRdb re-called the 5' RACE reads with MiXCR, one entry per CDR3 protein. The sample holds about 13,000 distinct CDR3 sequences, over 5% seen once. Trimming took 6 bases from V and 1 from J, leaving 9 bases between them. The CDR3 consists of 14 residues.

The receptor comes from a human donor with early-stage non-small cell lung cancer. This sample comprised lung tumor tissue, obtained at surgery. The chain joins TRBV12-3 or TRBV12-4 to TRBJ2-2; perhaps TRBD1 as D (5 bases). CDR3 in DNA: TGTGCCAGCAGCCCCGACAGGAACACCGGGGAGCTGTTTTTT. Translated, it gives CASSPDRNTGELFF.